This T cell receptor beta chain originates from a study of T cell responses to AZD1222 COVID-19 vaccine. Study-wide context: Second-dose recipients at about 4 or about 12 weeks were treated as one pooled group. Study-wide points: White British people made up most donors, females outnumbered males, and clonal diversity was possibly underestimated.

As to this clone: The antigen is unknown.

TCRdb keeps only in-frame clones here, not all; method: immunoSEQ multiplex PCR. This sample yields 150,000 or so clones, of which approximately 94% are seen a single time; approximately 2% belongs to the top ten. Sequencing used peripheral blood, obtained on day 0 of AZD1222 vaccination. The clonotype originates from an adult in good health.

CDR3 in DNA: TGTGCCAGCAGTGTGGACAGGAGCACCGGGGAGCTGTTTTTT. Its protein is CASSVDRSTGELFF. V and J are TRBV2 and TRBJ2-2; TRBD1 agrees at 7 bases. V shed 4 bases, J shed 4 bases, and the junction held 3 bases outside the gene matches. The CDR3 covers 14 residues. Germline lookup yields CDR1 SNHLY and CDR2 FYNNEI.